These T cell receptor beta chains were read from a single sample in a study of blood T cells in healthy people across ages. In TCRdb, the 5' RACE reads were re-called with MiXCR into one record per CDR3 protein. The sample consists of 650,000 to 800,000 distinct CDR3 sequences, around 42% of them appearing once. Sequencing was done on a sample of blood. Every receptor here comes from a man between 60 and 75 years old in good health. Each CDR3 is given with its conserved first and last residue. The D gene is left open where the match is weak. Expanded clones get a size class; other rows say once, few or many, or leave the size out.

V gene	J gene	clone size	D gene	CDR3 protein	CDR3 DNA
TRBV15	TRBJ2-7	NA	TRBD1	CAASTGTGGYEQYF	TGTGCCGCCAGCACAGGGACAGGGGGCTACGAGCAGTACTTC
TRBV2	TRBJ1-1	NA	NA	CASTRSKNTEAFF	TGTGCCAGCACCAGGAGCAAGAACACTGAAGCTTTCTTT
TRBV28	TRBJ2-4	few	TRBD1	CASRDFRDSLQNSNKNIQYF	TGTGCCAGCAGGGATTTTAGGGACAGCCTCCAGAATTCCAACAAAAACATTCAGTACTTC
TRBV11-3	TRBJ2-1	few	NA	CASSSGRTRSYNEQFF	TGTGCCAGCAGCTCCGGCAGGACTCGCTCCTACAATGAGCAGTTCTTC
TRBV5-1	TRBJ2-1	few	TRBD1	CASRERGLNEQFF	TGCGCCAGCAGGGAAAGGGGGCTCAATGAGCAGTTCTTC
TRBV29-1	TRBJ1-2	NA	NA	CSVENGDTHYGYTF	TGCAGCGTTGAAAATGGGGACACTCACTATGGCTACACCTTC
TRBV11-1	TRBJ2-3	many	NA	CASSFGGDRTDTQYF	TGTGCCAGCAGCTTTGGGGGAGACCGCACAGATACGCAGTATTTT
TRBV12-3/TRBV12-4	TRBJ1-2	few	NA	CASSFVVGGYTF	TGTGCCAGCAGTTTTGTAGTTGGCGGCTACACCTTC
TRBV7-6	TRBJ1-6	NA	TRBD1	CASSQQGQGAGSPLHF	TGTGCCAGCAGCCAACAGGGACAGGGAGCTGGCTCACCCCTCCACTTT
TRBV6-1	TRBJ2-1	few	TRBD1	CASRGDRDGDEQFF	TGTGCCAGCAGAGGGGACAGGGATGGCGATGAGCAGTTCTTC
TRBV12-3/TRBV12-4	TRBJ2-7	few	NA	CASSTLDREQYF	TGTGCCAGCAGTACCCTTGACAGGGAGCAGTACTTC
TRBV21-1	TRBJ2-5	many	NA	CASSNHSQETQYF	TGTGCCAGCAGCAATCACAGCCAAGAGACCCAGTACTTC
TRBV5-4	TRBJ1-4	NA	TRBD1	CASSSGGQYNEKLFF	TGTGCCAGCAGCTCGGGGGGACAGTATAATGAAAAACTGTTTTTT
TRBV20-1	TRBJ1-5	NA	TRBD1	CSAREGQGWNPNQPQHF	TGCAGTGCTAGAGAGGGACAGGGGTGGAATCCCAATCAGCCCCAGCATTTT
TRBV6-1	TRBJ2-1	NA	TRBD2	CASVSGGAYNEQFF	TGTGCCAGCGTAAGCGGGGGGGCTTACAATGAGCAGTTCTTC
TRBV6-5	TRBJ1-1	NA	NA	CASSYNPSGGRTEAFF	TGTGCCAGCAGTTACAATCCGAGTGGGGGCAGGACTGAAGCTTTCTTT
TRBV7-9	TRBJ2-7	few	NA	CASSLYSGPYEQYF	TGTGCCAGCAGCTTGTACTCAGGACCCTACGAGCAGTACTTC
TRBV12-3/TRBV12-4	TRBJ2-5	NA	NA	CASANLQETQYF	TGTGCCAGCGCCAATCTACAAGAGACCCAGTACTTC
TRBV20-1	TRBJ2-3	NA	NA	CSAEERGMVDTQYF	TGCAGTGCAGAAGAAAGGGGGATGGTGGATACGCAGTATTTT
TRBV2	TRBJ2-1	NA	TRBD1	CASSLRQGTYNEQFF	TGTGCCAGCAGTCTAAGACAGGGCACCTACAATGAGCAGTTCTTC
TRBV7-2	TRBJ2-3	NA	NA	CASSSYRADMQYF	TGTGCCAGCAGCTCCTACAGGGCAGATATGCAGTATTTT
TRBV27	TRBJ2-5	NA	NA	CASSTNRGGETQYF	TGTGCCAGCAGTACAAACAGGGGAGGCGAGACCCAGTACTTC
TRBV5-5	TRBJ2-7	few	NA	CASSWGQSSYEQYF	TGTGCCAGCAGCTGGGGTCAATCCTCCTACGAGCAGTACTTC
TRBV7-9	TRBJ2-3	NA	NA	CASSLVGSFTDTQYF	TGTGCCAGCAGCTTAGTAGGTAGCTTCACAGATACGCAGTATTTT
TRBV4-3	TRBJ1-2	NA	NA	CASSQDWGVRNGYTF	TGCGCCAGCAGCCAAGATTGGGGAGTCCGGAATGGCTACACCTTC
TRBV10-3	TRBJ2-2	few	NA	CAIRRAENTGELFF	TGTGCCATCCGTAGGGCGGAGAACACCGGGGAGCTGTTTTTT